This TCR beta chain was identified during a study of blood T cell repertoires in COVID-19. This clone has only one observation. Trimming stripped 3 bases from V and 0 bases from J, with 16 bases between. Germline V gives CDR1 SGHRS, CDR2 YFSETQ. The CDR3 has 17 amino acids. Original handling: Estimation of nucleated cell counts was performed using reference gene primer amplification. Some clones are missing from TCRdb's copy, which holds only in-frame ones; the method was immunoSEQ multiplex PCR. V, J and clone size are taken as reported in that table, and D and trimming were inferred from the DNA itself. This repertoire shows about 400,000 clones, 87% found once; its top ten account for roughly a tenth. Cohort allocation depended upon clinical history that participants reported.

Sequencing input: PBMCs or T cells enriched from blood (not recorded which). The TCR comes from a woman in her forties or fifties who had recovered from COVID-19. The genes are TRBV5-1 and TRBJ2-1, with D possibly being TRBD1 (5 bases). CDR3 in amino acids: CASSSYFRDNSYNEQFF. CDR3 nucleotides: TGCGCCAGCAGCTCCTACTTCAGGGATAACTCCTACAATGAGCAGTTCTTC.